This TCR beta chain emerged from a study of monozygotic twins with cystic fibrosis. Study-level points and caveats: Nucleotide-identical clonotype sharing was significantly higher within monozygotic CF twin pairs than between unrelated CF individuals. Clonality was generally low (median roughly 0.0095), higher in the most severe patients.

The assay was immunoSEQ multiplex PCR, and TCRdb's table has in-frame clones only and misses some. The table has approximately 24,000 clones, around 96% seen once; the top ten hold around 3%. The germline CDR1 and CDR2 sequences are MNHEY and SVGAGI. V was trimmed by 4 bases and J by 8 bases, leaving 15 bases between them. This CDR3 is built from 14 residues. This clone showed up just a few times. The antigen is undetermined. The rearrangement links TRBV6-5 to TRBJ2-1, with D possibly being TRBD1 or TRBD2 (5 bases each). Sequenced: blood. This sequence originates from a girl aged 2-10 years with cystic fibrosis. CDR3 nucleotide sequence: TGTGCCAGCAGTTTTGGGACCCCGAGGGATGAGCAGTTCTTC. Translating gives CASSFGTPRDEQFF.